These 30 T cell receptor beta chains originate from one sample sequenced in a study of cytomegalovirus exposure and HLA in healthy donors. Both 60 Vbeta primers and 13 Jbeta primers went into the PCR. Using immunoSEQ multiplex PCR, the repertoire was profiled, and TCRdb retains in-frame clones only, with some absent. The sample lists around 170,000 clones; about three quarters were seen once. Specimen: PBMCs. The receptors were sampled from a girl aged 5-17 years in good health and CMV-seronegative.

This clone has just a few counts. V is TRBV4-2 and J is TRBJ2-7; a possible D gene is TRBD1 (7 bases). Germline-derived CDR1 and CDR2 are LGHNA and YNFKEQ. Between the trimmed V and J ends, which lost 4 bases and 2 bases, there was a span of 12 bases. There are 14 residues in the CDR3. CDR3 region: CASSRRDRAYEQYF. CDR3 coding DNA: TGTGCCAGCAGCCGGCGGGACAGAGCCTACGAGCAGTACTTC.

The J gene is TRBJ2-5, the V gene TRBV7-9; TRBD2 might be the D (6 bases). The ends were cut back, 4 bases at V and 2 bases at J, with 17 bases in the middle. CDR3 length equals 16 residues. Germline CDR1 and CDR2: SEHNR and FQNEAQ (reference sequence). CDR3 amino acids: CASSSPGLQTQETQYF. The DNA for the CDR3 is TGTGCCAGCAGCTCACCGGGACTTCAGACGCAAGAGACCCAGTACTTC.

This clone was counted only a few times. The CDR3 reads CASSVEGSSDTQYF. Here the CDR3 DNA reads TGTGCCAGCAGCGTAGAGGGGTCATCAGATACGCAGTATTTT. The gene calls are TRBV9 and TRBJ2-3; maybe TRBD1 (5 bases). V was cut by 0 bases and J by 4 bases, with 9 bases left in between. The CDR3 totals 14 residues. Germline V gene sequence: CDR1 SGDLS, CDR2 YYNGEE.

The CDR3 loop reads CASRGWGGANEKLFF. Here the CDR3 DNA reads TGCGCCAGCAGGGGGTGGGGGGGAGCTAATGAAAAACTGTTTTTT. The gene calls are TRBV4-1 and TRBJ1-4; D is possibly TRBD1 (5 bases). The CDR3 has 15 residues. V was cut by 6 bases and J by 3 bases, with 14 bases left in between. Germline V CDR1 and CDR2: MGHRA, YSYEKL.

The chain couples TRBV6-6 to TRBJ2-6; D is unresolved. V was clipped by 2 bases and J by 0 bases, with 5 bases between them. Germline V gene lookup returns CDR1 MNHNY and CDR2 SVGAGI (reference sequence). The CDR3 has 15 amino acids. CDR3 bases: TGTGCCAGCAGTTACGAACACTCTGGGGCCAACGTCCTGACTTTC. Encoded protein: CASSYEHSGANVLTF.

V and J are TRBV15 and TRBJ2-7, with D unclear. This CDR3 is 13 amino acids long. CDR1 and CDR2 from the germline V gene are LNHNV and YYDKDF (reference sequence). The V end was cut by 1 base, the J end by 4 bases, with 8 bases between. The CDR3 nucleotides are TGTGCCACCAGCAGAGGTCAGTTTTACGAGCAGTACTTC. Protein sequence: CATSRGQFYEQYF.

The J gene is TRBJ2-1, the V gene TRBV5-6; 13 bases line up with TRBD2. The CDR3 sequence is 17 residues long. V lost 3 bases to trimming and J lost 4 bases; unmatched junction nucleotides: 7. Germline CDR1 and CDR2: SGHDT and YYEEEE. CDR3 nucleotide sequence: TGTGCCAGCAGCTCCACACTAGCGGGGGGGTATTACAATGAGCAGTTCTTC. It is translated as CASSSTLAGGYYNEQFF.

This clone was found a few times. The rearrangement uses TRBV7-9 and TRBJ1-1, with D possibly TRBD1 on 5 matching bases. V was shortened by 5 bases and J by 6 bases, with 10 bases between the two germline ends. The CDR3 runs to 12 residues. CDR1 and CDR2 from the germline V gene are SEHNR and FQNEAQ (reference sequence). The CDR3 loop is CASSAGGAEAFF. CDR3 nucleotides: TGTGCCAGCAGCGCGGGGGGGGCTGAAGCTTTCTTT.

This chain links TRBV20-1 with TRBJ2-7, with 7 positions matching TRBD2. Trimming at V came to 3 bases and at J to 6 bases, leaving 2 bases not matched to a gene. Germline-derived CDR1 and CDR2 are DFQATT and SNEGSKA (reference sequence). The CDR3 is 11 amino acids. DNA of the CDR3: TGCAGTGCTAGCGGGGGGTCCGAGCAGTACTTC. Translating gives CSASGGSEQYF.

The chain couples TRBV4-2 to TRBJ1-1; D possibly corresponds to TRBD1 (6 bases). The germline V gene has CDR1 LGHNA and CDR2 YNFKEQ. The CDR3 totals 15 residues. V lost 4 bases, J lost 3 bases, and 15 bases lay in between. In nucleotides, the CDR3 is TGTGCCAGCAGCCTCCCGAGAGGGGGGGACACTGAAGCTTTCTTT. It codes for CASSLPRGGDTEAFF.

This clone was observed a handful of times. This chain joins TRBV7-9 and TRBJ2-3; 7 nucleotides align to TRBD1. Losses at the gene ends were 8 bases for V and 3 bases for J; bases not matched to a gene: 11. Per the germline V gene, CDR1 is SEHNR and CDR2 is FQNEAQ (reference sequence). The CDR3 spans 15 residues. This chain's CDR3 is CASAYPTGDTDTQYF. Written as DNA, the CDR3 is TGTGCCAGCGCTTACCCTACAGGGGATACAGATACGCAGTATTTT. The full variable domain, with the rest looked up from reference TRBV7-9 and TRBJ2-3, is DTGVSQNPRHKITKRGQNVTFRCDPISEHNRLYWYRQTLGQGPEFLTYFQNEAQLEKSRLLSDRFSAERPKGSFSTLEIQRTEQGDSAMYLCASAYPTGDTDTQYFGPGTRLTVL.

A few counts support this clone. This chain connects TRBV27 to TRBJ2-7; TRBD2 is a possible D gene (5 bases). V dropped 2 bases and J dropped 6 bases, with 5 bases sitting between them. The CDR3 runs 11 residues. The V gene's germline CDR1 is MNHEY and CDR2 SMNVEV (reference sequence). The CDR3 here is CASSLGSEQYF. The CDR3 DNA reads TGTGCCAGCAGTTTAGGGAGCGAGCAGTACTTC.

This clone was seen once. The chain carries TRBV6-6 and TRBJ2-7, with 8 bases matching TRBD1. After removal of 2 bases from V and 2 bases from J, the junction contained 2 bases not matched to a gene. Germline assignment: CDR1 MNHNY and CDR2 SVGAGI (reference sequence). The CDR3 is 14 residues long. The CDR3 loop is CASSYATGAYEQYF. Here the CDR3 DNA reads TGTGCCAGCAGTTACGCGACAGGGGCCTACGAGCAGTACTTC.

The chain recombines TRBV11-2 with TRBJ1-5, with 9 nucleotides matching TRBD1. V dropped 4 bases and J dropped 3; count of bases not matched to a gene: 7. The CDR3 runs 16 residues. Germline V gives CDR1 SGHAT, CDR2 FQNNGV. This CDR3 is CASSSDRGPLNQPQHF. CDR3 nucleotides: TGTGCCAGCAGCTCGGACAGGGGCCCACTCAATCAGCCCCAGCATTTT.

V usage is TRBV5-4 and J usage is TRBJ2-1; 8 positions agree with TRBD2. The CDR3 has 16 amino acids. The trim removed 0 bases at V and 4 bases at J, leaving 6 bases unmatched. Germline V gives CDR1 SGHNT, CDR2 YYREEE (reference sequence). The CDR3 bases are TGTGCCAGCAGCTTGGGGAGCGGGGGAGGGTACAATGAGCAGTTCTTC. It translates to CASSLGSGGGYNEQFF.

The V call is TRBV5-1, the J call TRBJ1-4, with 12 bases matching TRBD1. Germline V gene sequence: CDR1 SGHRS, CDR2 YFSETQ. Unmatched junction bases numbered 8, after V lost 4 bases and J lost 7 bases. This CDR3 spans 16 amino acids. As DNA, the CDR3 is TGCGCCAGCAGCCCGGGACAGGGGGCTGGAAGTGAAAAACTGTTTTTT. Amino acids: CASSPGQGAGSEKLFF.

The chain has TRBV19 and TRBJ1-1; 9 bases fit TRBD1. There are 14 residues in the CDR3. The junction had 5 bases not matched to a gene; V was cut back by 2 bases and J by 7 bases. CDR1 and CDR2 (germline): LNHDA, SQIVND (reference sequence). The CDR3 loop is CASSIRGQGGEAFF. DNA of the CDR3: TGTGCCAGTAGTATAAGGGGACAGGGCGGTGAAGCTTTCTTT.

On this clone: Other DNA sequences in the sample encode the same CDR3. The chain recombines TRBV5-1 with TRBJ2-3, with 7 positions matching TRBD1. V gave up 1 base and J gave up 1 base; unmatched junction bases: 3. The CDR3 extends over 15 amino acids. Germline lookup yields CDR1 SGHRS and CDR2 YFSETQ. As DNA, the CDR3 is TGCGCCAGCAGCTTGAGGGGGCTTGGCACAGATACGCAGTATTTT. Translated: CASSLRGLGTDTQYF.

The J gene is TRBJ2-5, the V gene TRBV5-1; 7 bases fit TRBD1. After removal of 4 bases from V and 1 base from J, the junction contained 4 bases not matched to a gene. Germline CDR1 reads SGHRS; CDR2 reads YFSETQ. The CDR3 spans 14 residues. The CDR3 loop reads CASSRGQAQETQYF. The CDR3 nucleotides read TGCGCCAGCAGCCGTGGACAGGCCCAAGAGACCCAGTACTTC.

This chain connects TRBV6-5 to TRBJ1-2; 7 bases map to TRBD1. Losses at the gene ends were 6 bases for V and 5 bases for J; bases not matched to a gene: 12. CDR3 size: 15 residues. The germline CDR1 and CDR2 sequences are MNHEY and SVGAGI. The CDR3 protein is CASSRSGDSPYGYTF. CDR3 coding DNA: TGTGCCAGCAGCCGCTCCGGGGACAGTCCGTATGGCTACACCTTC.

The V call is TRBV6-5, the J call TRBJ1-1; 7 bases are shared with TRBD1. The CDR3 runs to 13 residues. V dropped 6 bases and J dropped 8; count of bases not matched to a gene: 9. Germline V gene lookup returns CDR1 MNHEY and CDR2 SVGAGI. CDR3 region: CASRRDSGREAFF. The CDR3 DNA follows: TGTGCCAGCAGGCGGGACAGCGGGAGGGAAGCTTTCTTT.

This clone was seen just once. Sequence at one end of the junction differs from germline and may be a read error. The gene calls are TRBV7-7 and TRBJ2-3; 9 nucleotides align to TRBD2. This CDR3 comprises 15 residues. From germline, CDR1 is SSHAT and CDR2 FNYEAQ (reference sequence). DNA of the CDR3: TGTGCTAGCAGCCAAGTAGCGGGGGGCACAGATACGCAGTATTTT. Residues: CASSQVAGGTDTQYF. Full variable domain (outside the CDR3, taken from reference TRBV7-7 and TRBJ2-3): GAGVSQSPRYKVTKRGQDVTLRCDPISSHATLYWYQQALGQGPEFLTYFNYEAQPDKSGLPSDRFSAERPEGSISTLTIQRTEQRDSAMYRCASSQVAGGTDTQYFGPGTRLTVL.

CDR3 sequence reads: CASSLGTGGGYTF. In DNA, the CDR3 is TGTGCCAGCAGCTTAGGGACAGGTGGTGGCTACACCTTC. The chain joins TRBV5-8 to TRBJ1-2; 8 bases map to TRBD1. The CDR3 contains 13 residues. Germline assignment: CDR1 SGHTS and CDR2 YDEGEE. Trimming removed 2 bases from V and 7 bases from J; junction bases left unmatched: 4.

The rearrangement uses TRBV27 and TRBJ1-4; tentative D call: TRBD1 (5 bases). Germline-derived CDR1 and CDR2 are MNHEY and SMNVEV (reference sequence). V lost 5 bases to trimming and J lost 3 bases, with 13 bases between them. The CDR3 length is 15 residues. CDR3 sequence reads: CASSRAGISNEKLFF. CDR3 DNA sequence: TGTGCCAGCAGTAGAGCAGGGATATCTAATGAAAAACTGTTTTTT. Looking up the rest from reference TRBV27 and TRBJ1-4 gives the full variable domain: EAQVTQNPRYLITVTGKKLTVTCSQNMNHEYMSWYRQDPGLGLRQIYYSMNVEVTDKGDVPEGYKVSRKEKRNFPLILESPSPNQTSLYFCASSRAGISNEKLFFGSGTQLSVL.

This clone has more than one count but fewer than ten. The CDR3 nucleotides are TGCGCCAGCAGCCAAGAAGGGACTACCTACGAGCAGTACTTC. Its translation: CASSQEGTTYEQYF. The chain employs TRBV4-1 and TRBJ2-7; 7 positions match TRBD2. Trimming removed 0 bases from V and 2 bases from J; junction bases left unmatched: 1. The V gene's germline CDR1 is MGHRA and CDR2 YSYEKL. This CDR3 spans 14 amino acids.

V usage is TRBV6-1 and J usage is TRBJ2-7, with 10 nucleotides matching TRBD2. Germline lookup yields CDR1 MNHNS and CDR2 SASEGT. The CDR3 runs 14 residues. V lost 3 bases to trimming and J lost 6 bases; unmatched junction nucleotides: 5. CDR3 region: CASSDVAGGSEQYF. CDR3 nucleotides: TGTGCCAGCAGTGATGTAGCGGGGGGCTCCGAGCAGTACTTC.

The rearrangement links TRBV2 to TRBJ1-2; the D gene is possibly TRBD1 (5 bases). V lost 3 bases and J 8 bases, leaving 16 bases between the germline ends. The CDR3 is made up of 14 amino acids. CDR1 and CDR2 from the germline V gene are SNHLY and FYNNEI. This chain's CDR3 is CASSDQLGPYGYTF. The CDR3 region has the DNA TGTGCCAGCAGTGATCAGCTGGGGCCCTACGGCTACACCTTC.

The table lists this clone with a few counts. V is TRBV9 and J is TRBJ1-3; a weak D match, TRBD1 (6 bases). Trimming cost V 1 base and J 4 bases, with 9 bases left between them. Per the germline V gene, CDR1 is SGDLS and CDR2 is YYNGEE. This CDR3 is 14 amino acids long. The CDR3 DNA reads TGTGCCAGCAGCGTAAGGGGGTCCGGAAACACCATATATTTT. Encoded protein: CASSVRGSGNTIYF. Combining the CDR3 with reference TRBV9 and TRBJ1-3 gives the whole variable domain DSGVTQTPKHLITATGQRVTLRCSPRSGDLSVYWYQQSLDQGLQFLIQYYNGEERAKGNILERFSAQQFPDLHSELNLSSLELGDSALYFCASSVRGSGNTIYFGEGSWLTVV.

The CDR3 here is CASSFVGSGGTEAFF. In DNA form, the CDR3 reads TGTGCCAGCAGTTTCGTGGGCTCCGGGGGCACTGAAGCTTTCTTT. This rearrangement joins TRBV27 to TRBJ1-1, with D possibly being TRBD1 (5 bases). Trimming took 3 bases from V and 4 from J, leaving 15 bases between them. The germline CDR1 and CDR2 sequences are MNHEY and SMNVEV (reference sequence). The CDR3 covers 15 residues.

The V gene is TRBV5-1, the J gene TRBJ2-3; 12 positions match TRBD1. This CDR3 is built from 18 residues. The J segment lost 6 bases and the V segment lost 0 bases, leaving 11 bases of the junction unmatched. CDR1 is SGHRS, CDR2 YFSETQ, per germline. Written as DNA, the CDR3 is TGCGCCAGCAGCTTGGCCAGTGGGACAGGGGGCCCGACGGATACGCAGTATTTT. Translated: CASSLASGTGGPTDTQYF.